This T cell receptor beta chain was documented in a study of blood T cell repertoires in COVID-19. This clone turned up a few times. This CDR3 has 17 amino acids. Sequencing was performed with immunoSEQ multiplex PCR; in TCRdb, only in-frame clones are kept and a portion is missing. The sample shows over 100,000 clones, roughly 90% of them seen only once. It was during active infection that Seattle patients were enrolled and then longitudinally followed. The receptor comes from a woman in her forties or fifties with COVID-19, enrolled during active disease. This chain joins TRBV21-1 and TRBJ1-5; the D call in the table, TRBD1, was not verified against the DNA. TRBV21-1 is marked as a pseudogene. Sequencing used peripheral blood. The CDR3 region has the DNA TGTGCCAGCAGCATTACCGGGACAGGGATTAGCAATCAGCCCCAGCATTTT. It codes for CASSITGTGISNQPQHF.